Listed below are T cell receptor beta chains from one sample, sequenced in a study of T cell responses to AZD1222 COVID-19 vaccine. The table came from immunoSEQ multiplex PCR; TCRdb's copy has only in-frame clones and leaves some out. This table holds about 19,000 clones, more than 80% found once. Sequencing used peripheral blood, obtained 28 days after the second AZD1222 dose. All receptors derive from an adult who received the AZD1222 COVID-19 vaccine. The CDR3 runs from the conserved cysteine through the conserved F or W. D genes are given only for firm matches. Size values are once, few and many counts, or a class for expanded clones, and some rows have none.

CDR3 protein	CDR3 DNA	V gene	J gene	clone size	D gene
CASSLNPWTSGSTDTQYF	TGTGCCAGCAGCTTAAACCCCTGGACTAGCGGGAGCACAGATACGCAGTATTTT	TRBV7-3	TRBJ2-3	.	TRBD2
CASSPDRGATYF	TGTGCCAGCAGCCCAGACAGGGGGGCGACGTACTTC	TRBV7-8	TRBJ2-7	.	TRBD1
CASSINREATEAFF	TGTGCCAGTAGTATTAATAGGGAGGCGACTGAAGCTTTCTTT	TRBV19	TRBJ1-1	few	.
CASSQGVNSYNEQFF	TGTGCCAGCAGCCAAGGGGTTAACTCCTACAATGAGCAGTTCTTC	TRBV5-4	TRBJ2-1	.	.
CASSRDRAAGNTIYF	TGTGCCAGCAGTCGGGACAGGGCGGCTGGAAACACCATATATTTT	TRBV6-6	TRBJ1-3	.	TRBD1
CASSPLQHNMYEQYF	TGTGCCAGTAGTCCGTTGCAGCATAATATGTACGAGCAGTACTTC	TRBV19	TRBJ2-7	.	.
CASRDRQGMTNYGYTF	TGTGCCAGCCGGGACAGACAAGGGATGACTAACTATGGCTACACCTTC	TRBV5-6	TRBJ1-2	.	TRBD1
CASSEGHRTNTGELFF	TGTGCCAGCAGTGAAGGGCACAGGACGAACACCGGGGAGCTGTTTTTT	TRBV6-1	TRBJ2-2	.	.
CASSLSGFGYGYTF	TGTGCCAGCAGCTTGTCGGGGTTTGGCTATGGCTACACCTTC	TRBV5-6	TRBJ1-2	.	.
CASRIGGAGAYEQYF	TGTGCCAGTAGGATCGGGGGGGCCGGGGCCTACGAGCAGTACTTC	TRBV19	TRBJ2-7	.	TRBD2
CASNPSGQETQYF	TGTGCCAGCAACCCTAGCGGCCAGGAGACCCAGTACTTC	TRBV6-2/TRBV6-3	TRBJ2-5	.	TRBD2
CASSHTSGYPSNQPQHF	TGCGCCAGCAGCCACACCTCGGGGTACCCTTCGAATCAGCCCCAGCATTTT	TRBV4-1	TRBJ1-5	.	.
CASSLETAGSLDTEAFF	TGCGCCAGCAGCTTGGAAACTGCAGGGTCTTTGGACACTGAAGCTTTCTTT	TRBV5-1	TRBJ1-1	.	.
CASSPWRDRGVRQPQHF	TGTGCCAGCAGTCCATGGAGGGACAGGGGTGTGAGACAGCCCCAGCATTTT	TRBV27	TRBJ1-5	.	TRBD1
CASGRGLNTEAFF	TGTGCCAGTGGCAGGGGGTTGAACACTGAAGCTTTCTTT	TRBV6-5	TRBJ1-1	few	TRBD1
CASRDTGFYEQYF	TGTGCCAGCAGGGACACCGGGTTCTACGAGCAGTACTTC	TRBV27	TRBJ2-7	.	.
CASSSIAGAVGDTQYF	TGTGCCAGCAGCTCCATAGCGGGAGCAGTAGGAGATACGCAGTATTTT	TRBV7-2	TRBJ2-3	.	TRBD2